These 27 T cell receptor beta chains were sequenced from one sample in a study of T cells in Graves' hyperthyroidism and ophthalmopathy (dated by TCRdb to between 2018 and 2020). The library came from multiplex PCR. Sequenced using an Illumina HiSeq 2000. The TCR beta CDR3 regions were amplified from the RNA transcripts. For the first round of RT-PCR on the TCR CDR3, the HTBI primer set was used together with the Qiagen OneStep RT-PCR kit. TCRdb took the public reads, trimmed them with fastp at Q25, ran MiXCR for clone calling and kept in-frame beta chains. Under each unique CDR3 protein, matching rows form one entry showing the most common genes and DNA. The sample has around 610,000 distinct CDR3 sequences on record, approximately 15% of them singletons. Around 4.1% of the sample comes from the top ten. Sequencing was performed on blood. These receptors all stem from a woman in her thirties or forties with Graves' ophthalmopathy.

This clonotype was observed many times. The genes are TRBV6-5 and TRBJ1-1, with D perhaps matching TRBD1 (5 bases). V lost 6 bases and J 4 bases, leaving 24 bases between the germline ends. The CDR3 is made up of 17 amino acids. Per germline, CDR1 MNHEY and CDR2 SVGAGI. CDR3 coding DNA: TGTGCCAGCAGGTTATACGCAGGGTCTGTCGGTGGCACTGAAGCTTTCTTT. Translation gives CASRLYAGSVGGTEAFF.

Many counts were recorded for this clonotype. The CDR3 DNA follows: TGCGCCAGCAGCCAAGAGGCGGGTGACAAGAGAACCCAGTACTTC. The encoded protein is CASSQEAGDKRTQYF. The J gene is TRBJ2-5, the V gene TRBV4-1; D might be TRBD2 (5 bases). In germline, CDR1 is MGHRA, CDR2 YSYEKL. This CDR3 spans 15 amino acids. The V and J ends lost 0 bases and 8 bases respectively, with 16 bases between them.

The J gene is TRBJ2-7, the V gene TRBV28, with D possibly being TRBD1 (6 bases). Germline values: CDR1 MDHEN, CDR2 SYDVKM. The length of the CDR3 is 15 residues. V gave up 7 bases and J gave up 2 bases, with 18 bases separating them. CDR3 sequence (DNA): TGTGCCAGCACCCTTCAGCCAGGGGAAGCCTACGAGCAGTACTTC. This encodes CASTLQPGEAYEQYF.

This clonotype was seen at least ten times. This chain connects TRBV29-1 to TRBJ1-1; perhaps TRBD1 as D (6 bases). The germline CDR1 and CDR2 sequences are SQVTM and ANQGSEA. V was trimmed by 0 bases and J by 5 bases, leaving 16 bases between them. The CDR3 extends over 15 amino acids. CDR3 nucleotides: TGCAGCGTTGAAGATAGCAACAGGGCGTCGACTGAAGCTTTCTTT. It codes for CSVEDSNRASTEAFF.

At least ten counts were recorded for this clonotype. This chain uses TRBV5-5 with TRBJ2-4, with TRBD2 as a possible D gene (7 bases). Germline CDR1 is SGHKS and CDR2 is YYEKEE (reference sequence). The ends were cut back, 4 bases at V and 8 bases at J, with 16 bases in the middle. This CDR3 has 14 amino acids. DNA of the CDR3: TGTGCCAGCAGCCCAAACAGGGAGGGGGACATTCAGTACTTC. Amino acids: CASSPNREGDIQYF. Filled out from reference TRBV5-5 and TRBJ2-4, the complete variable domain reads DAGVTQSPTHLIKTRGQQVTLRCSPISGHKSVSWYQQVLGQGPQFIFQYYEKEERGRGNFPDRFSARQFPNYSSELNVNALLLGDSALYLCASSPNREGDIQYFGAGTRLSVL.

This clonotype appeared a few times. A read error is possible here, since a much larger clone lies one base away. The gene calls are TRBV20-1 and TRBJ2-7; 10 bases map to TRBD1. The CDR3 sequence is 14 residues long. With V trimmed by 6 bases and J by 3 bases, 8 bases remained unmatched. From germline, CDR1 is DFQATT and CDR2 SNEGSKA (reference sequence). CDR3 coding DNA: TGCAGTGCCAGGGTGACAGGGGGCGTCTACGAGCAGTACTTC. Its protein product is CSARVTGGVYEQYF.

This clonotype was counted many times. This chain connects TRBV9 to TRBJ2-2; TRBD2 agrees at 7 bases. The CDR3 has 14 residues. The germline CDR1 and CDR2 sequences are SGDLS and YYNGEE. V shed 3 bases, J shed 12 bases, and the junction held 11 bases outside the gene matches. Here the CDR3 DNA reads TGTGCCAGCAGCGCGTTACTAAGGGAGGGGCAGCTGTTTTTT. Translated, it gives CASSALLREGQLFF.

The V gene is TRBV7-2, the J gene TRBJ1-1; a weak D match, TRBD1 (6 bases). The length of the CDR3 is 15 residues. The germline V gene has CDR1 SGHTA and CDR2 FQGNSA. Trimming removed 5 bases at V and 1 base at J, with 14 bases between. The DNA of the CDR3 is TGTGCCAGCAGCCCACGGGTAGGGGGGAACACTGAAGCTTTCTTT. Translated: CASSPRVGGNTEAFF.

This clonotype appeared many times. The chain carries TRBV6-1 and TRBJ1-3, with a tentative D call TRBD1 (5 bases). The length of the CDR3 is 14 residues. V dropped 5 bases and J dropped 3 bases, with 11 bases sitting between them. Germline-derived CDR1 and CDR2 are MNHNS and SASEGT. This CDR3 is CASSPGTHGNTIYF. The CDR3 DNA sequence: TGTGCCAGCAGTCCCGGGACCCATGGAAACACCATATATTTT.

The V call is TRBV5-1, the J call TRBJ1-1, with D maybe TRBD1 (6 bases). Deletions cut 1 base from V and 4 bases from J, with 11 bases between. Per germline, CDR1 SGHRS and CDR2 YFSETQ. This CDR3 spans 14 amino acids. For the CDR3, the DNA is TGCGCCAGCAGCTTGTCGGCAGGGGCCACTGAAGCTTTCTTT. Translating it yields CASSLSAGATEAFF.

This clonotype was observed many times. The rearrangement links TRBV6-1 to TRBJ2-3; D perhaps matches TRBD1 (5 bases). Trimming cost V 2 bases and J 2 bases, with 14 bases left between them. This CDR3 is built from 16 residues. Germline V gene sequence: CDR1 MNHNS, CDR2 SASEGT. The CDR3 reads CASSELTDSLTDTQYF. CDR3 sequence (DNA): TGTGCCAGCAGTGAACTGACCGACAGCCTCACAGATACGCAGTATTTT.

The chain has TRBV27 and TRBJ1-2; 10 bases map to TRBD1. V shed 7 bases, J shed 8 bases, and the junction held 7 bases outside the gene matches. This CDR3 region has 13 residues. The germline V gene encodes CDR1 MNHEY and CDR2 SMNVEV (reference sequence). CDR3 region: CASTRQGARGYTF. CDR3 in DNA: TGTGCCAGCACCCGACAGGGGGCACGGGGCTACACCTTC.

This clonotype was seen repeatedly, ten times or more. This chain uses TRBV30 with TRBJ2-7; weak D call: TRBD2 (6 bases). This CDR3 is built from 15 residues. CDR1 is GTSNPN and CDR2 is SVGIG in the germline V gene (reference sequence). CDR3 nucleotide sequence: TGTACATACAAGAGGGTAGCGGCCCTTTCCTACGAGCAGTACTTC. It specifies CTYKRVAALSYEQYF.

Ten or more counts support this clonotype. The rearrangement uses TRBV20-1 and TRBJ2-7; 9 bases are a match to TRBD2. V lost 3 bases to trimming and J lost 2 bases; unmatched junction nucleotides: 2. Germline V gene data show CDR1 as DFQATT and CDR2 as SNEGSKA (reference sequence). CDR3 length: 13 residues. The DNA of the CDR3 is TGCAGTGCTAGCTTAGCGGGGGCCTACGAGCAGTACTTC. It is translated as CSASLAGAYEQYF.

In DNA form, the CDR3 reads TGTGCCAGCAGCCCGCCCCCCAGCGAGATAACTACCCGCACAGATACGCAGTATTTT. Amino acid sequence: CASSPPPSEITTRTDTQYF. The J gene is TRBJ2-3, the V gene TRBV28; D unclear. Germline assignment: CDR1 MDHEN and CDR2 SYDVKM. The CDR3 is 19 residues long. V was cut by 6 bases and J by 1 base, with 26 bases left in between.

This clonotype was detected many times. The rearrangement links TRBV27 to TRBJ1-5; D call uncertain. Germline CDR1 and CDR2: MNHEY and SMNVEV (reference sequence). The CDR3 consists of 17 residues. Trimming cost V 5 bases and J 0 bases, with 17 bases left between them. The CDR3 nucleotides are TGTGCCAGCAGTCCCAAAAGCGGGTTGGGTAGCAATCAGCCCCAGCATTTT. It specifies CASSPKSGLGSNQPQHF.

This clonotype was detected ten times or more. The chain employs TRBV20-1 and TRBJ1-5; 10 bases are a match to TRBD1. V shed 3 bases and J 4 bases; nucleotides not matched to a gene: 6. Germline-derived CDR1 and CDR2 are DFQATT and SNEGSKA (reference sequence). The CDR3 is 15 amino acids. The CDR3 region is CSASYDRGLNQPQHF. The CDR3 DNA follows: TGCAGTGCTAGCTACGACAGGGGGCTAAATCAGCCCCAGCATTTT.

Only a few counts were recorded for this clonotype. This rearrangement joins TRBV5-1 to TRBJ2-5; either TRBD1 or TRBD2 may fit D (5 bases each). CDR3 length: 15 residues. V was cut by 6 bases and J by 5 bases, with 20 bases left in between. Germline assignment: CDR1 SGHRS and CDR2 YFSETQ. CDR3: CASTLRGTSGETQYF. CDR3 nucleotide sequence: TGCGCCAGCACTTTGAGAGGGACCTCGGGGGAGACCCAGTACTTC. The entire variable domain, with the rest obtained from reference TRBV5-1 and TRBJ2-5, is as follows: KAGVTQTPRYLIKTRGQQVTLSCSPISGHRSVSWYQQTPGQGLQFLFEYFSETQRNKGNFPGRFSGRQFSNSRSEMNVSTLELGDSALYLCASTLRGTSGETQYFGPGTRLLVL.

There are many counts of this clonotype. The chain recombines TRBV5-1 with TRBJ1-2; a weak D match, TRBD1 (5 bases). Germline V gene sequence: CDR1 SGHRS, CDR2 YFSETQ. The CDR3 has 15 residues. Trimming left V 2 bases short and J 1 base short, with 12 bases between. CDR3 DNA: TGCGCCAGCAGCTTTACGGGACTCATTAACTATGGCTACACCTTC. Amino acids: CASSFTGLINYGYTF.

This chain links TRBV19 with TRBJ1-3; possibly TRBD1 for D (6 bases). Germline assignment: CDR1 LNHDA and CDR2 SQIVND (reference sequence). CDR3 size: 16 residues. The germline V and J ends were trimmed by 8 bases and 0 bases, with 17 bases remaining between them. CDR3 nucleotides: TGTGCCAGTGCCTATAAACAGGGAAGCTCTGGAAACACCATATATTTT. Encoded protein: CASAYKQGSSGNTIYF.

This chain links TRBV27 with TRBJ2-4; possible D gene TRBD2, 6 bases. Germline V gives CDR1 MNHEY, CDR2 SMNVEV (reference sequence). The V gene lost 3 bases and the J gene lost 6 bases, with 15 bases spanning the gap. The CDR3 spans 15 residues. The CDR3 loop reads CASSLAAGSGNIQYF. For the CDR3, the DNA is TGTGCCAGCAGTTTGGCCGCGGGGTCGGGAAACATTCAGTACTTC.

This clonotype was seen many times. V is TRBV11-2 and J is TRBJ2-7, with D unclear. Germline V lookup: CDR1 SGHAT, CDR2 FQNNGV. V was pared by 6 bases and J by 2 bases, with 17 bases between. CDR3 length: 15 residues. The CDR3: CASRGLARVTYEQYF. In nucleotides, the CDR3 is TGTGCCAGCAGAGGGCTCGCACGAGTTACCTACGAGCAGTACTTC. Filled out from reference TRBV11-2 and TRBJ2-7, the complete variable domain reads EAGVAQSPRYKIIEKRQSVAFWCNPISGHATLYWYQQILGQGPKLLIQFQNNGVVDDSQLPKDRFSAERLKGVDSTLKIQPAKLEDSAVYLCASRGLARVTYEQYFGPGTRLTVT.

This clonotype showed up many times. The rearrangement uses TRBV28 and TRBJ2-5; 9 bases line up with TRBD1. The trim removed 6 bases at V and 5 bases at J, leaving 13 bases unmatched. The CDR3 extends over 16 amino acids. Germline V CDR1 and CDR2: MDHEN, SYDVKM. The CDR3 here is CASSSPRQGEAETQYF. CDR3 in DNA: TGTGCCAGCAGCTCTCCTCGACAGGGGGAAGCGGAGACCCAGTACTTC.

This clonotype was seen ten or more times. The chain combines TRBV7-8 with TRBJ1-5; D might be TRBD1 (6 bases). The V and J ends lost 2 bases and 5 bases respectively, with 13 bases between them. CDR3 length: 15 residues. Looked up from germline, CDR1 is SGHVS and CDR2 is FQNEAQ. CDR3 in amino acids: CASSLTTDSYQPQHF. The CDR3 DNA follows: TGTGCCAGCAGCTTAACGACGGACAGTTATCAGCCCCAGCATTTT. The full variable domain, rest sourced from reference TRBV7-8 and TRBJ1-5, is GAGVSQSPRYKVAKRGQDVALRCDPISGHVSLFWYQQALGQGPEFLTYFQNEAQLDKSGLPSDRFFAERPEGSVSTLKIQRTQQEDSAVYLCASSLTTDSYQPQHFGDGTRLSIL.

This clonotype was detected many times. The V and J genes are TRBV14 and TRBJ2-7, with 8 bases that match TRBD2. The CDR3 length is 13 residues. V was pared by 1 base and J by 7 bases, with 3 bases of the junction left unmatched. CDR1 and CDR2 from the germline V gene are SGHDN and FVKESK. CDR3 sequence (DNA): TGTGCCAGCAGCCAAGGACTAGCGTGGGAGCAGTACTTC. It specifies CASSQGLAWEQYF.

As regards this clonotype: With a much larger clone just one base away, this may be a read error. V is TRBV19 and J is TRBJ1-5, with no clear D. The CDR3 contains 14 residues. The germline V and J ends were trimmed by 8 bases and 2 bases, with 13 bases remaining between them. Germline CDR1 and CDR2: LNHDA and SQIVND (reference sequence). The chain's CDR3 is CASENSHRNQPQHF. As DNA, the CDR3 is TGTGCCAGTGAGAACAGTCACCGCAATCAGCCCCAGCATTTT.

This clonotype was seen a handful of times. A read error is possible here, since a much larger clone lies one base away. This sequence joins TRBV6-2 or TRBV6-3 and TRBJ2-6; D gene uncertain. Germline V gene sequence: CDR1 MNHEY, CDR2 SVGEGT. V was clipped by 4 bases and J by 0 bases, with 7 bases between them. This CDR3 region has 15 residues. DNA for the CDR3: TGTGCCAGCAGTTGTGGGAACTCTGGGGCCAACGTCCTGACTTTC. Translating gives CASSCGNSGANVLTF.